This T cell receptor beta chain was sequenced during a study of T cell clonotyping in hematopoietic cell transplantation. Study summary: Cytoreduction preceded collection of pretransplant recipient samples.

As to time point: recipient sample about 28 days before transplant, after cytoreduction. Clones were sequenced by immunoSEQ multiplex PCR, and TCRdb holds only the in-frame ones, with some missing. The data hold 20,000 to 25,000 clones, with 90% observed a single time. This clone was detected only once. The V gene lost 0 bases and the J gene lost 0 bases, with 15 bases spanning the gap. This CDR3 has 19 amino acids. The germline V gene encodes CDR1 SGHTA and CDR2 FQGTGA. This receptor was identified in a man in his late teens or twenties with biphenotypic leukemia. Some clones in this sample may be carry-over from other donors' samples. The material sequenced was peripheral blood mononuclear cells, taken before stem cell transplant. The chain recombines TRBV7-3 with TRBJ2-6; D tentatively reads TRBD1 or TRBD2 (5 bases each). CDR3 loop: CASSLTNPGRDSGANVLTF. For the CDR3, the DNA is TGTGCCAGCAGCTTAACTAATCCGGGACGAGACTCTGGGGCCAACGTCCTGACTTTC.